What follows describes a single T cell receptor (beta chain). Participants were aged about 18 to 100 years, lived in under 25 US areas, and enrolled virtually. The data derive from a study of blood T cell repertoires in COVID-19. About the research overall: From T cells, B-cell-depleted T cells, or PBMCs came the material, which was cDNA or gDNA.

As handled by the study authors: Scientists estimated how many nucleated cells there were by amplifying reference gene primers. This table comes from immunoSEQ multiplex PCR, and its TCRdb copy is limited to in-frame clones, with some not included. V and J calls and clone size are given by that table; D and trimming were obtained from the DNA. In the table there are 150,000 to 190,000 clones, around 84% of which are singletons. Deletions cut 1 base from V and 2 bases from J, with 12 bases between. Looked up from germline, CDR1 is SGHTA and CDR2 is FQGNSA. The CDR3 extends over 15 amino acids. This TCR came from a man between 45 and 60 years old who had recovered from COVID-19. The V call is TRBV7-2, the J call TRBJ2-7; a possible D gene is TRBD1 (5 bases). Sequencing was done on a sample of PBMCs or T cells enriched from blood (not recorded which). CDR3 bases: TGTGCCAGCAGCTTAGGGGGCTTTACTACCTACGAGCAGTACTTC. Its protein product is CASSLGGFTTYEQYF.